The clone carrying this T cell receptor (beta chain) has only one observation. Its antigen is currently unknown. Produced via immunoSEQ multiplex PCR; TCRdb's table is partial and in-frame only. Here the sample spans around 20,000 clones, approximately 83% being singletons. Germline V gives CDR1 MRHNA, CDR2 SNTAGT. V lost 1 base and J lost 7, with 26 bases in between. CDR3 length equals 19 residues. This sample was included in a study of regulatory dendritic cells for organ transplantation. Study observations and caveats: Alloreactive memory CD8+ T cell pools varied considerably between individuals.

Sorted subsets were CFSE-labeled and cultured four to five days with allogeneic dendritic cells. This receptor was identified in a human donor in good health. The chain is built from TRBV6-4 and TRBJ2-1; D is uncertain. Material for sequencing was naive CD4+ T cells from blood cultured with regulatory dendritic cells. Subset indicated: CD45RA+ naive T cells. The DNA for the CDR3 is TGTGCCAGCAGTGACTACTCTCCGCTCACAGACCTTATAAAGAATGAGCAGTTCTTC. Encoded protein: CASSDYSPLTDLIKNEQFF.